This TCR beta chain is from a study of blood T cell repertoires in COVID-19. In the study overall: Acute and convalescent COVID-19 samples came from the United States, Italy and Spain.

TCRdb's copy holds only in-frame clones and misses some; the assay was immunoSEQ multiplex PCR. This table holds 200,000 to 250,000 clones, under 90% found once. The germline gives CDR1 SGHTS, CDR2 YDEGEE. V lost 0 bases and J lost 4; bases outside the gene matches: 6. This CDR3 has 15 residues. Sequencing input: peripheral blood. This TCR was sampled from a man in his fifties or sixties who had recovered from COVID-19. The chain links TRBV5-8 to TRBJ2-5; 7 bases agree with TRBD1. DNA for the CDR3: TGTGCCAGCAGCTTGGAACAGGGGCGCCGAGAGACCCAGTACTTC. Its translation is CASSLEQGRRETQYF.